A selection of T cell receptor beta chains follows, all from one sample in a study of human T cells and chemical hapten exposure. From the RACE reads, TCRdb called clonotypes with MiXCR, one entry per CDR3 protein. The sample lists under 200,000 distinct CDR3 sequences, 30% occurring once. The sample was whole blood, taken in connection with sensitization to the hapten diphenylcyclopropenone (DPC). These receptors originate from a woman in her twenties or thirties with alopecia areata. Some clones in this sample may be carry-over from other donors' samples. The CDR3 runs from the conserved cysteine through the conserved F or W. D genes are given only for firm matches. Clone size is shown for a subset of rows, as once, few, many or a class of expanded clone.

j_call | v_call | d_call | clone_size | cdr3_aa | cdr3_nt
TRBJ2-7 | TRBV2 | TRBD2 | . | CASSEEGLAGGEQYF | TGTGCCAGCAGTGAAGAGGGACTAGCGGGAGGGGAGCAGTACTTC
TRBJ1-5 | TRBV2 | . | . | CASSEYGVQPQHF | TGTGCCAGCAGTGAATACGGGGTTCAGCCCCAGCATTTT
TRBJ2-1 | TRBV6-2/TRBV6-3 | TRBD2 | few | CASSRDGLAGAYNEQFF | TGTGCCAGCAGTCGCGATGGACTAGCGGGAGCCTACAATGAGCAGTTCTTC
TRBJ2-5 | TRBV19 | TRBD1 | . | CASSTWDRGSRETQYF | TGTGCCAGTAGTACCTGGGACAGGGGAAGCCGAGAGACCCAGTACTTC
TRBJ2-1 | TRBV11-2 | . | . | CASSLIGALYHEQFF | TGTGCCAGCAGCCTTATAGGGGCCCTTTACCATGAGCAGTTCTTC
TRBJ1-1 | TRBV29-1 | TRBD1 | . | CSAKQGFTEAFF | TGCAGCGCTAAACAGGGGTTCACTGAAGCTTTCTTT
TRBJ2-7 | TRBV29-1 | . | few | CSVSTLQATYEQYF | TGCAGCGTTTCCACTCTCCAGGCGACCTACGAGCAGTACTTC
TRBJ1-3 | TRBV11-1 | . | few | CASRRDGQLSGNTIYF | TGTGCCAGCAGGCGGGACGGCCAGCTTTCTGGAAACACCATATATTTT
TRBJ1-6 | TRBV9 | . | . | CASSVGSLGNSPLHF | TGTGCCAGCAGCGTAGGGTCTCTCGGGAATTCACCCCTCCACTTT
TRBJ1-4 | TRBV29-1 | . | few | CSVERQKGEKLFF | TGCAGCGTTGAACGGCAGAAGGGTGAAAAACTGTTTTTT
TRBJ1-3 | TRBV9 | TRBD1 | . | CASGTALAGPGNTIYF | TGTGCCAGCGGGACAGCATTGGCGGGGCCTGGAAACACCATATATTTT
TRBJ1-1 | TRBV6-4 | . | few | CASSALENTEAFF | TGTGCCAGCAGTGCACTGGAGAACACTGAAGCTTTCTTT
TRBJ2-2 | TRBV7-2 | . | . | CASRPGGSSSGELFF | TGTGCCAGCAGACCCGGGGGATCGAGTAGCGGGGAGCTGTTTTTT
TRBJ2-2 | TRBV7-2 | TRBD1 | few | CASSLGGQANTGELFF | TGTGCCAGCAGCTTAGGTGGACAGGCGAACACCGGGGAGCTGTTTTTT
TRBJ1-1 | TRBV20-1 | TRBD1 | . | CSARSGQGTSEAFF | TGCAGTGCTAGAAGCGGACAGGGTACTTCTGAAGCTTTCTTT
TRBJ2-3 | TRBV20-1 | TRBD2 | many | CSAPPGTSGKTDTQYF | TGCAGTGCCCCTCCCGGGACTAGCGGGAAAACAGATACGCAGTATTTT
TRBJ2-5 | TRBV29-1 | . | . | CSPVKSQETQYF | TGCAGCCCCGTCAAATCCCAAGAGACCCAGTACTTC
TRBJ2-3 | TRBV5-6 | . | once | CASSWRRDTRYF | TGTGCCAGCAGCTGGCGGCGGGATACGCGGTATTTT
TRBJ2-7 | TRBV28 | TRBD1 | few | CASSPDFGQGAWEQYF | TGTGCCAGCAGCCCCGATTTTGGACAGGGGGCTTGGGAGCAGTACTTC
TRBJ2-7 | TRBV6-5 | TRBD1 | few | CASSYPSGTGYEQYF | TGTGCCAGCAGTTACCCGTCCGGGACAGGGTACGAGCAGTACTTC
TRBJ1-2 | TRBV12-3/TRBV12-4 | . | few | CASSVGGAAAYGYTF | TGTGCCAGCTCCGTTGGGGGGGCAGCGGCCTATGGCTACACCTTC
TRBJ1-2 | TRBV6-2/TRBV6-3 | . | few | CASSYQHYGYTF | TGTGCCAGCAGTTACCAGCACTATGGCTACACCTTC
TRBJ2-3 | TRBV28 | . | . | CASSVSSVGGTDTQYF | TGTGCCAGCAGTGTCTCTTCGGTGGGGGGAACAGATACGCAGTATTTT
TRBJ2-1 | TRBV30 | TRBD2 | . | CALTSGRFEQFF | TGTGCCTTGACTAGCGGGAGATTTGAGCAGTTCTTC
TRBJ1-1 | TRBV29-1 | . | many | CSSRDSTEAFF | TGCAGCAGCAGAGACTCGACTGAAGCTTTCTTT
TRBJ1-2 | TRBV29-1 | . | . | CSVVRVTNYGYTF | TGCAGCGTTGTGAGGGTAACTAACTATGGCTACACCTTC
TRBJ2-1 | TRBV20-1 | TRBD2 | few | CSASSMREAVEQFF | TGCAGTGCTAGCTCCATGCGGGAGGCAGTTGAGCAGTTCTTC
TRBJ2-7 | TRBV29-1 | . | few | CSAGTGSYEQYF | TGCAGCGCCGGGACTGGTTCCTACGAGCAGTACTTC
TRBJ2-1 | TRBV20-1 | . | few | CGTRRPHNEQFF | TGCGGGACCAGAAGGCCGCACAATGAGCAGTTCTTC
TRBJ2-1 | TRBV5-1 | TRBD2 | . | CASSFTTGGGSSYNEQFF | TGCGCCAGCAGCTTCACTACTGGCGGGGGGAGCTCCTACAATGAGCAGTTCTTC
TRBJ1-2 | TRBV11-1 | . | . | CASSSNRVGYTF | TGTGCCAGCAGCTCTAACAGGGTCGGCTACACCTTC
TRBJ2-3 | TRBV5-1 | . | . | CASSPPSGADTQYF | TGCGCCAGCAGCCCCCCCTCGGGGGCAGATACGCAGTATTTT
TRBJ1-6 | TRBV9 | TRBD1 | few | CASSVGGTGAVALHF | TGTGCCAGCAGCGTAGGCGGGACAGGGGCTGTGGCCCTCCACTTT
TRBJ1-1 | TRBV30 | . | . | CAWSRDWGTEAFF | TGTGCCTGGAGTCGGGATTGGGGCACTGAAGCTTTCTTT
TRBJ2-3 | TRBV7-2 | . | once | CASSPRRSTGSTDTQYF | TGTGCCAGCAGCCCACGTCGGTCGACAGGTAGCACAGATACGCAGTATTTT
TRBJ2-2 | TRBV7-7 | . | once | CASSPGQEAGELFF | TGTGCCAGCAGCCCGGGTCAGGAGGCTGGGGAGCTGTTTTTT
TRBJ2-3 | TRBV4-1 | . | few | CASSQLGSGDTQYF | TGCGCCAGCAGCCAACTAGGGTCGGGAGATACGCAGTATTTT